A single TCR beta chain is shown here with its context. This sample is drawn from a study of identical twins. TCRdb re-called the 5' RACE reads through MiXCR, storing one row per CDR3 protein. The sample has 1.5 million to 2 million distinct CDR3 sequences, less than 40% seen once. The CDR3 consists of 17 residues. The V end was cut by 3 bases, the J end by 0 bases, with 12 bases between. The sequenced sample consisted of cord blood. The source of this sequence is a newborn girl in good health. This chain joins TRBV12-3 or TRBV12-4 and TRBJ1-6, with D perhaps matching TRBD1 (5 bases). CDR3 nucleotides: TGTGCCAGCAGTTTCCGGGACCGACTCTCCTATAATTCACCCCTCCACTTT. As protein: CASSFRDRLSYNSPLHF.